The 26 T cell receptor beta chains below were found in one sample sequenced in a study of blood T cells in healthy people across ages (dated by TCRdb to about 2015). The library relied on 5' RACE. The listed sequencing device is Illumina HiSeq 2500. A second PCR of roughly 6 to 11 cycles was run with a J-beta primer mix and a sample-barcoded 5' primer. TCRdb passed the public sequencing reads through fastp at Q25 and MiXCR, retaining productive beta sequences. Every distinct CDR3 protein forms one entry, paired with its most common genes and DNA. This sample lists about 780,000 distinct CDR3 sequences; under 30% were detected once. The top ten hold under 3% of the sample. This sample was shared with a second study, whose subject was T cells of mothers and their children.

The sequencing sample was made of blood. The origin of the receptors is a boy aged 5-17 years in good health.

There are a few counts of this clonotype. The chain combines TRBV20-1 with TRBJ1-2; 8 nucleotides match TRBD1. CDR3 length: 13 amino acids. Germline loops: CDR1 DFQATT, CDR2 SNEGSKA (reference sequence). Trimming at V came to 5 bases and at J to 7 bases, leaving 9 bases not matched to a gene. The CDR3 DNA follows: TGCAGTGCTGTCCTTTCGACAGGGGTTGGCTACACCTTC. It specifies CSAVLSTGVGYTF.

This chain joins TRBV11-2 and TRBJ2-5, with 7 bases that match TRBD2. V shed 2 bases and J 5 bases; nucleotides not matched to a gene: 5. Germline V gene data show CDR1 as SGHAT and CDR2 as FQNNGV. The CDR3 length is 14 residues. The CDR3 DNA sequence: TGTGCCAGCAGCTTAATAGCGGGCTGGGAGACCCAGTACTTC. Translation: CASSLIAGWETQYF.

The gene calls are TRBV9 and TRBJ2-2; 9 nucleotides line up with TRBD2. V gave up 4 bases and J gave up 2 bases; unmatched junction bases: 9. The CDR3 contains 17 residues. CDR1 SGDLS and CDR2 YYNGEE come from the germline V gene. The CDR3 DNA is TGTGCCAGCAGCTCTGAAGGACTAGCGCCAAACACCGGGGAGCTGTTTTTT. Translation: CASSSEGLAPNTGELFF.

The CDR3 nucleotides read TGCAGTCTTATGAGGCTGGACACTGAAGCTTTCTTT. It codes for CSLMRLDTEAFF. The gene calls are TRBV20-1 and TRBJ1-1; D unresolved. Germline CDR1 is DFQATT and CDR2 is SNEGSKA (reference sequence). V shed 8 bases and J shed 3 bases, with 13 bases lying between them. There are 12 residues in the CDR3.

Worth noting for this clonotype: At one end, the junction sequence differs from germline, possibly due to a read error. The chain recombines TRBV11-2 with TRBJ2-2; TRBD1 agrees at 8 bases. Looked up from germline, CDR1 is SGHAT and CDR2 is FQNNGV. The CDR3 length is 18 residues. The CDR3 sequence: CASSSLSRTGRRAGELFF. CDR3 bases: TGTGCTAGCAGCTCTTTATCCAGGACAGGGCGTAGGGCCGGGGAGCTGTTTTTT.

This clonotype was picked up a small number of times. J is TRBJ2-7 and V is TRBV27; D perhaps matches TRBD2 (7 bases). The germline V and J ends were trimmed by 9 bases and 3 bases, with 12 bases remaining between them. The germline CDR1 and CDR2 sequences are MNHEY and SMNVEV (reference sequence). The CDR3 is 12 amino acids. The CDR3 loop reads CASWGGRYEQYF. The CDR3 DNA sequence: TGTGCCAGTTGGGGGGGCCGCTACGAGCAGTACTTC.

The chain has TRBV7-3 and TRBJ1-2, with 10 bases that match TRBD1. In germline, CDR1 is SGHTA, CDR2 FQGTGA. The trim removed 3 bases at V and 6 bases at J, leaving 7 bases unmatched. This CDR3 region has 15 residues. Here the CDR3 reads CASSLTGTGVDGYTF. CDR3 bases: TGTGCCAGCAGCTTGACCGGGACAGGGGTTGATGGCTACACCTTC.

This clonotype has only a few counts. The chain is built from TRBV6-1 and TRBJ2-5; no definite D call. Germline loops: CDR1 MNHNS, CDR2 SASEGT. V lost 2 bases to trimming and J lost 2 bases, with 6 bases between them. The CDR3 has 13 residues. The DNA for the CDR3 is TGTGCCAGCAGTGAACGCACTCAAGAGACCCAGTACTTC. Translating it yields CASSERTQETQYF.

As to this clonotype: A junction boundary mismatches the germline segment, possibly from a read error. The chain couples TRBV10-3 to TRBJ2-5; D might be TRBD2 (6 bases). This CDR3 has 14 residues. Germline lookup yields CDR1 ENHRY and CDR2 SYGVKD. CDR3 in amino acids: CAMSESGVQETQYF. CDR3 nucleotides: TGTGCCATGAGTGAGTCGGGGGTCCAAGAGACCCAGTACTTC.

This clonotype was seen just once. The V call is TRBV20-1, the J call TRBJ2-7, with D tentatively TRBD1 (6 bases). The CDR3 totals 13 residues. Trimming removed 0 bases at V and 5 bases at J, with 11 bases between. Germline V gives CDR1 DFQATT, CDR2 SNEGSKA (reference sequence). The CDR3 is CSARDQGRNEQYF. In nucleotides, the CDR3 is TGCAGTGCTAGAGACCAGGGGAGAAACGAGCAGTACTTC.

This clonotype was seen more than once but under ten times. CDR3 amino acids: CSVEEVDGQETQYF. CDR3 coding DNA: TGCAGCGTTGAAGAGGTGGACGGCCAAGAGACCCAGTACTTC. The chain links TRBV29-1 to TRBJ2-5; D ambiguous. Germline CDR1 reads SQVTM; CDR2 reads ANQGSEA. Trimming took off 0 bases at V and 1 base at J, with 9 bases between the two ends. This CDR3 is 14 amino acids long.

This sequence joins TRBV7-2 and TRBJ2-1, with 12 bases lining up with TRBD2. CDR3 size: 15 residues. CDR1 is SGHTA and CDR2 is FQGNSA in the germline V gene. V was clipped by 2 bases and J by 7 bases; unmatched bases: 3. This chain's CDR3 is CASSLRLAGANEQFF. The CDR3 nucleotides are TGTGCCAGCAGCTTAAGACTAGCGGGGGCGAATGAGCAGTTCTTC.

Comments on this clonotype: A junction boundary mismatches the germline segment, possibly from a read error. The V and J genes are TRBV29-1 and TRBJ2-7, with D possibly matching TRBD2 (6 bases). The CDR3 totals 14 residues. Germline CDR1 is SQVTM and CDR2 is ANQGSEA. CDR3 DNA: TGCAGCGCTTACTTGGGGACTTCCACCTACGAGCAGCACTTC. Translating gives CSAYLGTSTYEQHF.

This sequence joins TRBV10-2 and TRBJ2-7, with D perhaps matching TRBD1 or TRBD2 (5 bases each). This CDR3 spans 18 amino acids. The V gene lost 2 bases and the J gene lost 2 bases, with 22 bases spanning the gap. Germline-derived CDR1 and CDR2 are WSHSY and SAAADI. CDR3 in DNA: TGCGCCAGCAGTGAGGGTACCAGGGTCTCAACTAGAACCTACGAGCAGTACTTC. It specifies CASSEGTRVSTRTYEQYF.

This clonotype has a single count. The genes are TRBV5-1 and TRBJ2-7; D ambiguous. Germline CDR1 reads SGHRS; CDR2 reads YFSETQ. V lost 3 bases to trimming and J lost 0 bases, with 7 bases between them. The CDR3 contains 13 residues. CDR3 sequence: CASSSSNSYEQYF. CDR3 DNA sequence: TGCGCCAGCAGCTCCTCGAACTCCTACGAGCAGTACTTC.

In this sample, this clonotype turned up a few times. The chain uses TRBV5-5 and TRBJ2-2, with D tentatively TRBD1 (5 bases). Germline-derived CDR1 and CDR2 are SGHKS and YYEKEE (reference sequence). The CDR3 runs 15 residues. Trimming cost V 1 base and J 0 bases, with 7 bases left between them. The CDR3 sequence: CASSLSRANTGELFF. DNA for the CDR3: TGTGCCAGCAGCTTGTCCAGGGCGAACACCGGGGAGCTGTTTTTT.

This rearrangement joins TRBV5-1 to TRBJ2-2, with a weak D call TRBD1 (5 bases). The CDR3 is made up of 18 amino acids. CDR1 is SGHRS, CDR2 YFSETQ, per germline. V lost 5 bases, J lost 3 bases, and 23 bases lay in between. The CDR3 loop is CASRSFVQGSADTGELFF. CDR3 in DNA: TGCGCCAGCAGATCCTTCGTCCAGGGATCGGCCGACACCGGGGAGCTGTTTTTT.

The chain is built from TRBV6-1 and TRBJ2-4; weak D call: TRBD2 (5 bases). Germline lookup yields CDR1 MNHNS and CDR2 SASEGT. The CDR3 has 16 amino acids. The ends were cut back, 6 bases at V and 7 bases at J, with 22 bases in the middle. CDR3 nucleotide sequence: TGTGCCAGCAGCTTGTCATCCAGTCGGGGATGGAACATTCAGTACTTC. This encodes CASSLSSSRGWNIQYF.

The chain is built from TRBV12-3 or TRBV12-4 and TRBJ2-4; 9 nucleotides agree with TRBD1. V shed 2 bases, J shed 10 bases, and the junction held 3 bases outside the gene matches. The CDR3 runs to 13 residues. The CDR3 DNA reads as TGTGCCAGCAGTTTAAGGGACAGGGAGATTCAGTACTTC. Its translation is CASSLRDREIQYF.

This clonotype has more than one count but fewer than ten. The gene calls are TRBV3-1 and TRBJ1-3; TRBD1 matches at 7 bases. Germline trimming cut 7 bases from V and 7 bases from J; bases unmatched to any gene: 13. Germline V lookup: CDR1 LGHDT, CDR2 YNNKEL (reference sequence). The CDR3 has 15 residues. The CDR3 loop is CASTSRTGGRNTIYF. The CDR3 nucleotides are TGTGCCAGCACCAGCAGGACAGGTGGAAGGAACACCATATATTTT.

Remarks on this clonotype: Germline is not matched at one junction end, which may reflect a read error. The chain recombines TRBV29-1 with TRBJ2-5; D not certain. The CDR3 is made up of 16 amino acids. The germline CDR1 and CDR2 sequences are SQVTM and ANQGSEA. Here the CDR3 DNA reads TGCAGCGTTGGGGGTCTCTCCTCCTTTGGCGGCAATGAGCAGTTCTTT. The encoded protein is CSVGGLSSFGGNEQFF.

The J gene is TRBJ1-6, the V gene TRBV6-4; tentative D call: TRBD1 (5 bases). The CDR3 totals 13 residues. The V end was cut by 0 bases, the J end by 9 bases, with 6 bases between. The germline V gene has CDR1 MRHNA and CDR2 SNTAGT. The CDR3 is CASSDSGGSPLHF. The CDR3 nucleotides read TGTGCCAGCAGTGACTCGGGGGGTTCACCCCTCCACTTT.

This clonotype was detected only a few times. The gene calls are TRBV6-7 and TRBJ2-5, with 7 bases that match TRBD1. TRBJ2-7 matches the DNA end more closely, so the J call is doubtful. TRBV6-7 is an open reading frame, and its role is uncertain. The CDR3 is made up of 16 amino acids. CDR3 residues: CASNVEGQPSSYEQYF. The CDR3 DNA follows: TGTGCCAGCAACGTAGAGGGACAGCCGAGCTCCTACGAGCAGTACTTC.

The rearrangement uses TRBV20-1 and TRBJ2-1, with 9 positions matching TRBD2. Germline-derived CDR1 and CDR2 are DFQATT and SNEGSKA (reference sequence). The V segment lost 3 bases and the J segment 2 bases; nucleotides outside the gene matches: 5. The CDR3 is made up of 15 amino acids. The CDR3 DNA sequence: TGCAGTGCTAGTGCTAGCGGGGTAGCCTACAATGAGCAGTTCTTC. It translates to CSASASGVAYNEQFF.

The rearrangement joins TRBV6-1 to TRBJ2-5; no clear D gene. TRBJ2-7 explains the end of the DNA better; the J call may be wrong. Germline CDR1 is MNHNS and CDR2 is SASEGT. The CDR3 runs to 15 residues. The CDR3 loop is CASSEISQLGYEQYF. The DNA for the CDR3 is TGTGCCAGCAGTGAAATCAGCCAGCTTGGTTACGAGCAGTACTTC.

The chain joins TRBV6-5 to TRBJ2-5; 9 bases align to TRBD1. TRBJ2-7 matches the DNA end more closely, so the J call is doubtful. The CDR3 has 14 amino acids. The germline V gene encodes CDR1 MNHEY and CDR2 SVGAGI. The CDR3 DNA reads TGTGCCAGCAGTGCTCCGGGACAGGGCTACGAGCAGTACTTC. The encoded protein is CASSAPGQGYEQYF.